This T cell receptor (beta chain) was recovered during a study of cytomegalovirus exposure and HLA in healthy donors. Germline V CDR1 and CDR2: SGHVS, FNYEAQ. The V end lost 1 base, the J end lost 6 bases, and 10 bases lay between the germline ends. CDR3 length equals 13 residues. The PCR made use of 60 Vbeta and 13 Jbeta primers. Assay used: immunoSEQ multiplex PCR; TCRdb lists only in-frame clones, some missing. The table records more than 85,000 clones, 65% to 85% of them present only once. The J gene is TRBJ2-7, the V gene TRBV7-6; D is unresolved. This TCR came from a young man in good health and CMV-seronegative. Sequenced: PBMCs. CDR3 amino acids: CASSLGASAEQYF. Written as DNA, the CDR3 is TGTGCCAGCAGCTTAGGGGCTTCCGCCGAGCAGTACTTC.